This entry features one T cell receptor beta chain sequence. The source of the sample is a study of blood T cell repertoires in COVID-19. Turning to the study itself: COVID-19 samples, acute and convalescent, were from the United States, Italy and Spain.

Sequencing was performed with immunoSEQ multiplex PCR; in TCRdb, only in-frame clones are kept and a portion is missing. The sample contains a few hundred thousand clones, around 87% of which appear only once. Assignments of participants to cohorts depended upon their own reported clinical history. The study counted Cohort 3 donors as recovered given two negative PCRs, clearance, or symptom resolution. The CDR3 totals 16 residues. The V gene lost 4 bases and the J gene lost 0 bases, with 17 bases spanning the gap. In germline, CDR1 is SGHDT, CDR2 YYEEEE. Sequencing used PBMCs or T cells enriched from blood (not recorded which). This chain uses TRBV5-6 with TRBJ2-7; D possibly corresponds to TRBD2 (5 bases). The sequence came from a woman aged 35 to 49 who had recovered from COVID-19. The CDR3 reads CASSHERRYSSYEQYF. The CDR3 nucleotides are TGTGCCAGCAGCCACGAGAGGAGGTATAGCTCCTACGAGCAGTACTTC.